The rows below give T cell receptor beta chains drawn from one sample of a study of cytomegalovirus exposure and HLA in healthy donors. The assay was immunoSEQ multiplex PCR, and TCRdb's table has in-frame clones only and misses some. The sample contains fewer than 40,000 clones, more than 60% of which appear only once. Sequences were obtained from PBMCs. The receptors were gathered from a man in his forties or fifties in good health and CMV-seropositive. The CDR3 runs from the conserved cysteine through the conserved F or W. The D gene is left open where the match is weak. A clone size is listed for some rows: how often the clone was seen (once, few, many), or a class if it is expanded.

clone size: few
D gene: TRBD2
J gene: TRBJ2-2
V gene: TRBV9
CDR3 DNA: TGTGCCAGCAGCGCTACTAGCGGTAACACCGGGGAGCTGTTTTTT
CDR3 protein: CASSATSGNTGELFF

clone size: NA
D gene: NA
J gene: TRBJ2-6
V gene: TRBV4-3
CDR3 DNA: TGCGCCAGCAGCCAAGATATTGGGACATTTTCTGGGGCCAACGTCCTGACTTTC
CDR3 protein: CASSQDIGTFSGANVLTF

clone size: NA
D gene: NA
J gene: TRBJ2-3
V gene: TRBV9
CDR3 DNA: TGTGCCAGCAGCGTAGGTAGTAGCGGCAGATCAGATACGCAGTATTTT
CDR3 protein: CASSVGSSGRSDTQYF

clone size: NA
D gene: NA
J gene: TRBJ1-5
V gene: TRBV30
CDR3 DNA: TGTGCCTGGAGCGTCGGCAGGGAGCCCCAGCATTTT
CDR3 protein: CAWSVGREPQHF

clone size: NA
D gene: TRBD2
J gene: TRBJ2-7
V gene: TRBV7-9
CDR3 DNA: TGTGCCAGCAGCGGGTCTAGCGGGGGGATTTACGAGCAGTACTTC
CDR3 protein: CASSGSSGGIYEQYF

clone size: few
D gene: TRBD1
J gene: TRBJ2-7
V gene: TRBV28
CDR3 DNA: TGTGCCACCCGGACAGGAACCTACGAGCAGTACTTC
CDR3 protein: CATRTGTYEQYF

clone size: NA
D gene: TRBD1
J gene: TRBJ2-7
V gene: TRBV29-1
CDR3 DNA: TGCAGCGCCGGAGGGGGACAGGGATTGCGCGAGCAGTACTTC
CDR3 protein: CSAGGGQGLREQYF

clone size: NA
D gene: NA
J gene: TRBJ1-2
V gene: TRBV29-1
CDR3 DNA: TGCAGCGTTGGGCCCCCTTCCGGCTACACCTTC
CDR3 protein: CSVGPPSGYTF

clone size: NA
D gene: TRBD1
J gene: TRBJ2-3
V gene: TRBV29-1
CDR3 DNA: TGCAGCGTTCAGGGACAGGGCACAGATACGCAGTATTTT
CDR3 protein: CSVQGQGTDTQYF

clone size: NA
D gene: NA
J gene: TRBJ1-4
V gene: TRBV5-1
CDR3 DNA: TGCGCCAGCAGCTCTTCGGGTCTCTCAACTAATGAAAAACTGTTTTTT
CDR3 protein: CASSSSGLSTNEKLFF

clone size: NA
D gene: NA
J gene: TRBJ2-7
V gene: TRBV6-6
CDR3 DNA: TGTGCCAGCAGGAAGGGGCAGGGCCCCTACGAGCAGTACTTC
CDR3 protein: CASRKGQGPYEQYF

clone size: NA
D gene: TRBD2
J gene: TRBJ2-1
V gene: TRBV5-6
CDR3 DNA: TGTGCCAGCAGCTTGGGGCTAGCGGAGAATGAGCAGTTCTTC
CDR3 protein: CASSLGLAENEQFF

clone size: NA
D gene: TRBD1
J gene: TRBJ1-2
V gene: TRBV6-5
CDR3 DNA: TGTGCCACGCAAATCGGACAGGGCCATGATGGCTACACCTTC
CDR3 protein: CATQIGQGHDGYTF

clone size: few
D gene: NA
J gene: TRBJ1-2
V gene: TRBV30
CDR3 DNA: TGTGCCTGGAGCTGGGGAACAGGGCGCTATGGCTACACCTTC
CDR3 protein: CAWSWGTGRYGYTF

clone size: few
D gene: TRBD2
J gene: TRBJ2-3
V gene: TRBV9
CDR3 DNA: TGTGCCAGCAGCGTAGGGGCTAGCGGGAGGGGGTCAGATACGCAGTATTTT
CDR3 protein: CASSVGASGRGSDTQYF

clone size: once
D gene: NA
J gene: TRBJ1-5
V gene: TRBV5-6
CDR3 DNA: TGTGCCAGCAGCTCGCAGGGAGGGTCCCAGCATTTT
CDR3 protein: CASSSQGGSQHF

clone size: NA
D gene: TRBD1
J gene: TRBJ2-1
V gene: TRBV19
CDR3 DNA: TGTGCCAGTAGTCCCGCGGGACAGGGGTACAATGAGCAGTTCTTC
CDR3 protein: CASSPAGQGYNEQFF

clone size: NA
D gene: NA
J gene: TRBJ1-5
V gene: TRBV7-2
CDR3 DNA: TGTGCCAGCAGCTTAGCCGGGATGTATAGCAATCAGCCCCAGCATTTT
CDR3 protein: CASSLAGMYSNQPQHF

clone size: NA
D gene: TRBD1
J gene: TRBJ1-2
V gene: TRBV25-1
CDR3 DNA: TGTGCCAGCAGCCGTGCGGGACAGGGAGTATTTGGCTACACCTTC
CDR3 protein: CASSRAGQGVFGYTF

clone size: NA
D gene: TRBD2
J gene: TRBJ2-3
V gene: TRBV7-2
CDR3 DNA: TGTGCCAGCAGCCGCGGACTAGCGGTTCGGGGCACAGATACGCAGTATTTT
CDR3 protein: CASSRGLAVRGTDTQYF

clone size: NA
D gene: TRBD1
J gene: TRBJ2-7
V gene: TRBV5-1
CDR3 DNA: TGCGCCAGCAGCCCACAGGGGGTATACGAGCAGTACTTC
CDR3 protein: CASSPQGVYEQYF

clone size: NA
D gene: TRBD1
J gene: TRBJ1-4
V gene: TRBV30
CDR3 DNA: TGTGCCTCGCAGAAGCAGGGGGCTGGTCGGTTTTTT
CDR3 protein: CASQKQGAGRFF

clone size: once
D gene: TRBD2
J gene: TRBJ2-1
V gene: TRBV9
CDR3 DNA: TGTGCCAGCAGCGTCGGGACTAGCGGACAGAATGAGCAGTTCTTC
CDR3 protein: CASSVGTSGQNEQFF

clone size: few
D gene: NA
J gene: TRBJ2-5
V gene: TRBV15
CDR3 DNA: TGTGCCACCAGCAGAGGGGGCAACCAAGAGACCCAGTACTTC
CDR3 protein: CATSRGGNQETQYF

clone size: NA
D gene: TRBD2
J gene: TRBJ2-1
V gene: TRBV7-9
CDR3 DNA: TGTGCCAGCAGCTTAAGTGGGGACTACCACAATGAGCAGTTCTTC
CDR3 protein: CASSLSGDYHNEQFF

clone size: NA
D gene: NA
J gene: TRBJ2-5
V gene: TRBV7-7
CDR3 DNA: TGTGCCAGCAGCCCGGCGGGGACAGCGGAGACCCAGTACTTC
CDR3 protein: CASSPAGTAETQYF

clone size: NA
D gene: TRBD2
J gene: TRBJ2-1
V gene: TRBV19
CDR3 DNA: TGTGCCAGTAGTAATGGACTAGCCTACAATGAGCAGTTCTTC
CDR3 protein: CASSNGLAYNEQFF

clone size: medium-sized
D gene: NA
J gene: TRBJ1-1
V gene: TRBV14
CDR3 DNA: TGTGCCAGCAGCCAAGGTCGTGGGCAGCTGAACACTGAAGCTTTCTTT
CDR3 protein: CASSQGRGQLNTEAFF

clone size: NA
D gene: NA
J gene: TRBJ2-3
V gene: TRBV9
CDR3 DNA: TGTGCCAGCAGCGTAGGGGGCGCAGACACAGATACGCAGTATTTT
CDR3 protein: CASSVGGADTDTQYF

clone size: NA
D gene: TRBD2
J gene: TRBJ2-5
V gene: TRBV5-4
CDR3 DNA: TGTGCCAGCAGCTTGGTTCTTAGCGGGAGATCGGAGACCCAGTACTTC
CDR3 protein: CASSLVLSGRSETQYF

clone size: NA
D gene: TRBD1
J gene: TRBJ1-4
V gene: TRBV5-4
CDR3 DNA: TGTGCCAGCAGCTTGCTTGGACAGGGGTTTGAAAAACTGTTTTTT
CDR3 protein: CASSLLGQGFEKLFF